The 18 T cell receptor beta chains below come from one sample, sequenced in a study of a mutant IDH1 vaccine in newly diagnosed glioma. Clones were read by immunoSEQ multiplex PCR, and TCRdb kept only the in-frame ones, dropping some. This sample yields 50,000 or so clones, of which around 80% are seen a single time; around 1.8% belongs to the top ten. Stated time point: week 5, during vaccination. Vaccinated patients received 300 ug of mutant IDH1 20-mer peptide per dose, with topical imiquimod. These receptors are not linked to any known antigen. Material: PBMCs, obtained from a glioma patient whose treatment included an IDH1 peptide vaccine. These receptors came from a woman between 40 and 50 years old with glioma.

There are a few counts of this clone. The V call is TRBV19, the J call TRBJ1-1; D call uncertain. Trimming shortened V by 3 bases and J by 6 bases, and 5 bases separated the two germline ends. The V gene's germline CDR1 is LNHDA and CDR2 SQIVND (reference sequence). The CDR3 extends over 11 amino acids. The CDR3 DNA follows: TGTGCCAGTAGTATGCTATCTGAAGCTTTCTTT. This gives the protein CASSMLSEAFF.

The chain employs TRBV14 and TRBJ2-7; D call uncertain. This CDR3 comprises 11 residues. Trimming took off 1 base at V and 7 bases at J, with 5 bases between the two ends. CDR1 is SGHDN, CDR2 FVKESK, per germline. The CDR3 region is CASSQVREQYF. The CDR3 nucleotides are TGTGCCAGCAGCCAAGTAAGGGAGCAGTACTTC.

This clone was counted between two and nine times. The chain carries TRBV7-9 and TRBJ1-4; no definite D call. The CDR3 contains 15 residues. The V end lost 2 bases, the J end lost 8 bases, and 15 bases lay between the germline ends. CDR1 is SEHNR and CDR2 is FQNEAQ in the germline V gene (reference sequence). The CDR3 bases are TGTGCCAGCAGCTTAAGTGTGGGCCCACACGAAAAACTGTTTTTT. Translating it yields CASSLSVGPHEKLFF.

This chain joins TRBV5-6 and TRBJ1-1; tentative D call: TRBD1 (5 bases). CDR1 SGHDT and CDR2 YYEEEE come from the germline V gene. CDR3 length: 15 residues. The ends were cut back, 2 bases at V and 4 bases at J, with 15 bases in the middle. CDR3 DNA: TGTGCCAGCAGCTTAGCAGGGACCAGAGGCACTGAAGCTTTCTTT. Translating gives CASSLAGTRGTEAFF.

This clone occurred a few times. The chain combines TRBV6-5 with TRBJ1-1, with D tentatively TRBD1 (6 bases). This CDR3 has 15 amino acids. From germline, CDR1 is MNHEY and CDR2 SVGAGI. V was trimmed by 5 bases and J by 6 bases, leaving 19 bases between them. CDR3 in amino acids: CASSRDTNFGAEAFF. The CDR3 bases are TGTGCCAGCAGTCGGGACACTAACTTTGGGGCTGAAGCTTTCTTT.

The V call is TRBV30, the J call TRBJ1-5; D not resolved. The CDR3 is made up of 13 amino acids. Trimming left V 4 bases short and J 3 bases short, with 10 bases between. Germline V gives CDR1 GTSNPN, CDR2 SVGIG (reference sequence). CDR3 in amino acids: CAWTRGYNQPQHF. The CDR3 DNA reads TGTGCCTGGACCCGCGGCTACAATCAGCCCCAGCATTTT.

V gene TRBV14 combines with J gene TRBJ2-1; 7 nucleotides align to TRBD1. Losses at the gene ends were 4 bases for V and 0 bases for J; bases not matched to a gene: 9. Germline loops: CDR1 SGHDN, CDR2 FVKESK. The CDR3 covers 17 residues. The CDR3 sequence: CASSPLRTGSSYNEQFF. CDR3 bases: TGTGCCAGCAGCCCTCTCAGGACAGGCAGCTCCTACAATGAGCAGTTCTTC.

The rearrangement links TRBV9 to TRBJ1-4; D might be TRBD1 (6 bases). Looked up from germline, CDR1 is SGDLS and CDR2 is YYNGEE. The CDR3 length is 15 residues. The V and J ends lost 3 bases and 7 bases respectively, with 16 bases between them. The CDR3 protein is CASSAGGQGGEKLFF. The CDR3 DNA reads TGTGCCAGCAGCGCGGGGGGGCAGGGAGGTGAAAAACTGTTTTTT.

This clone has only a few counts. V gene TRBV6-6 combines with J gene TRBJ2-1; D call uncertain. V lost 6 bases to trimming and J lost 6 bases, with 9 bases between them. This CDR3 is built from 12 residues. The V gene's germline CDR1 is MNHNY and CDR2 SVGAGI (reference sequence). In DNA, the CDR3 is TGTGCCAGCAGCCGTCCGCGCAATGAGCAGTTCTTC. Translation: CASSRPRNEQFF.

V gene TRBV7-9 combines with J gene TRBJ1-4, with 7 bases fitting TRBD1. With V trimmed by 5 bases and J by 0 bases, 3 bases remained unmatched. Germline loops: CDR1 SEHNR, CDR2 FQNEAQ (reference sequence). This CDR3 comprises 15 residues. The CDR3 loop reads CASSRDRATNEKLFF. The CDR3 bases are TGTGCCAGCAGCCGGGACAGAGCAACTAATGAAAAACTGTTTTTT.

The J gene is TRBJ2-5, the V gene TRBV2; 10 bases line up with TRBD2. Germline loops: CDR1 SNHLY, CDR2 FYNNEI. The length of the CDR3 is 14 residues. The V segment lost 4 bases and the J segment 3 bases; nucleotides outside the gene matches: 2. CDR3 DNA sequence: TGTGCCAGCAGTGTCCTAGCGGGGGAAGAGACCCAGTACTTC. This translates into CASSVLAGEETQYF.

CDR3 residues: CASSEIVRGEQYF. The CDR3 DNA reads as TGTGCCAGCAGTGAAATTGTGCGGGGCGAGCAGTACTTC. The gene calls are TRBV2 and TRBJ2-7, with a weak D call TRBD2 (6 bases). The germline V gene has CDR1 SNHLY and CDR2 FYNNEI. The CDR3 totals 13 residues. V was cut by 2 bases and J by 6 bases, with 11 bases left in between.

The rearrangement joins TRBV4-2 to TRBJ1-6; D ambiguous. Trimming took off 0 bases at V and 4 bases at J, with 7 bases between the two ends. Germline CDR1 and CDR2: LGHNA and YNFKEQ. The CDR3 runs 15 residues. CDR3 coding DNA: TGTGCCAGCAGCCAAGAACGTGGATATAATTCACCCCTCCACTTT. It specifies CASSQERGYNSPLHF.

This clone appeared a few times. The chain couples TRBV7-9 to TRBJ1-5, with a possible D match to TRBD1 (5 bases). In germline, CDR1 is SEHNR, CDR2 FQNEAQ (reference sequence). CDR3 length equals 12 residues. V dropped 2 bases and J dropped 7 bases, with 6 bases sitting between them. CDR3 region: CASSLQGQPQHF. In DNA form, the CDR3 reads TGTGCCAGCAGCTTACAGGGACAGCCCCAGCATTTT.

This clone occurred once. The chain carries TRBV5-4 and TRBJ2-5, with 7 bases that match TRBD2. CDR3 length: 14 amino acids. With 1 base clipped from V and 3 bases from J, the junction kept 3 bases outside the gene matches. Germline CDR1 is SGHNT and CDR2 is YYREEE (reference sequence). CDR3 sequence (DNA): TGTGCCAGCAGCTTGAAGGGAGGGGAAGAGACCCAGTACTTC. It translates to CASSLKGGEETQYF.

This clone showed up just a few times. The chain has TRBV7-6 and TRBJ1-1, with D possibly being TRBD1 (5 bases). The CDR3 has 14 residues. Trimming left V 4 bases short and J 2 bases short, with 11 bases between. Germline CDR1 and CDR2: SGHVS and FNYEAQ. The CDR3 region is CASSSDSHNTEAFF. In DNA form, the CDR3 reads TGTGCCAGCAGCTCCGACAGCCATAACACTGAAGCTTTCTTT.

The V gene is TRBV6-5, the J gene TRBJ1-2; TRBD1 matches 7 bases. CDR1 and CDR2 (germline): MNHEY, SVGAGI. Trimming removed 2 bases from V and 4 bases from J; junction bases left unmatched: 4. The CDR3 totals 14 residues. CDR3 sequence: CASSYQTGSYGYTF. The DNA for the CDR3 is TGTGCCAGCAGTTACCAGACAGGGTCCTATGGCTACACCTTC.

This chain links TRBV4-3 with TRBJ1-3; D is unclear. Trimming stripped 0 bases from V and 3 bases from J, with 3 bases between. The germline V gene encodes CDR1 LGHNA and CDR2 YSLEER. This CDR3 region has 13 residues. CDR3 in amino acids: CASSQEGGNTIYF. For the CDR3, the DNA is TGCGCCAGCAGCCAAGAAGGTGGAAACACCATATATTTT.